This T cell receptor (beta chain) was recorded in a study of blood T cell repertoires in COVID-19. As for the study in general: PBMCs, B-cell-depleted T cells, or T cells were the source of the cDNA or gDNA that made up the material.

In the original analysis: Nucleated cell number was recorded as an estimate derived from reference gene primer amplification. Sequencing was performed with immunoSEQ multiplex PCR; in TCRdb, only in-frame clones are kept and a portion is missing. For V, J and clone size, that table is used; D and trimming come from the DNA. This repertoire shows about 460,000 clones, approximately 86% found once; its top ten account for approximately 8%. On this clone itself: Other DNA variants within this sample encode the same CDR3.

The CDR3 consists of 14 residues. Germline lookup yields CDR1 KGHSH and CDR2 LQKENI. Losses at the gene ends were 3 bases for V and 5 bases for J; bases not matched to a gene: 4. Enrolled through a virtual design, the participants were between 18 and 89 years of age and came from some 26 US areas. Source material: PBMCs or T cells enriched from blood (not recorded which). The source of this sequence is a woman in her sixties or seventies who had recovered from COVID-19. The chain has TRBV18 and TRBJ1-2; 9 bases are shared with TRBD1. CDR3 DNA sequence: TGTGCCAGCTCACCGGGACAGGGCCCTTATGGCTACACCTTC. Its translation: CASSPGQGPYGYTF. Supplemented by reference TRBV18 and TRBJ1-2, the full variable domain reads NAGVMQNPRHLVRRRGQEARLRCSPMKGHSHVYWYRQLPEEGLKFMVYLQKENIIDESGMPKERFSAEFPKEGPSILRIQQVVRGDSAAYFCASSPGQGPYGYTFGSGTRLTVV.